The 23 T cell receptor beta chains below were found in one sample sequenced in a study of T cells after yellow fever vaccination. One entry per CDR3 protein, called by TCRdb with MiXCR from the 5' RACE reads. The sample shows about 550,000 distinct CDR3 sequences, about a fifth of them seen only once. Source: PBMCs, taken 15 days after the yellow fever booster vaccination. Receptors originate from a man between 25 and 39 years old who received the YFV17D yellow fever vaccine.

In this sample, this clonotype turned up a few times. This sequence joins TRBV18 and TRBJ2-1; 7 bases are a match to TRBD2. Germline V gene data show CDR1 as KGHSH and CDR2 as LQKENI. CDR3 length equals 15 residues. J lost 1 base, V lost 3 bases, and 3 bases had no gene match. CDR3 nucleotide sequence: TGTGCCAGCTCACCCACTAGCGCGTCCTACAATGAGCAGTTCTTC. Amino acid sequence: CASSPTSASYNEQFF.

The CDR3 reads CASSFRASTDTQYF. CDR3 bases: TGTGCCAGCAGCTTTAGAGCAAGCACAGATACGCAGTATTTT. V and J are TRBV7-6 and TRBJ2-3; D is uncertain. CDR1 SGHVS and CDR2 FNYEAQ come from the germline V gene. V dropped 3 bases and J dropped 0 bases, with 7 bases sitting between them. This CDR3 is 14 amino acids long.

The rearrangement links TRBV12-3 or TRBV12-4 to TRBJ2-7; possibly TRBD1 for D (7 bases). This CDR3 is built from 16 residues. Trimming left V 0 bases short and J 2 bases short, with 14 bases between. CDR3 sequence: CASSLAGGGPAYEQYF. CDR3 bases: TGTGCCAGCAGTTTAGCTGGAGGGGGCCCTGCCTACGAGCAGTACTTC.

This clonotype was observed a handful of times. The chain recombines TRBV19 with TRBJ2-2, with D possibly matching TRBD2 (5 bases). V lost 6 bases to trimming and J lost 7 bases, with 15 bases between them. CDR1 and CDR2 from the germline V gene are LNHDA and SQIVND (reference sequence). This CDR3 spans 14 amino acids. The CDR3 is CASRTPRESGELFF. CDR3 in DNA: TGTGCCAGTAGGACGCCGAGGGAGAGCGGGGAGCTGTTTTTT.

CDR3 amino acids: CASSFGQHNQPQHF. CDR3 bases: TGTGCCAGCAGCTTCGGACAGCACAATCAGCCCCAGCATTTT. The chain couples TRBV5-6 to TRBJ1-5; D is possibly TRBD1 (6 bases). With 2 bases removed from V and 3 bases from J, the gap between germline ends came to 9 bases. Germline loops: CDR1 SGHDT, CDR2 YYEEEE. This CDR3 contains 14 residues.

This clonotype came up a few times. The genes are TRBV20-1 and TRBJ2-2, with 11 positions matching TRBD2. The CDR3 extends over 18 amino acids. The trim removed 1 base at V and 0 bases at J, leaving 7 bases unmatched. Germline loops: CDR1 DFQATT, CDR2 SNEGSKA (reference sequence). In DNA, the CDR3 is TGCAGTGCTAGAGGGGTAGCGGGAGGGCTAGCGAACACCGGGGAGCTGTTTTTT. It encodes CSARGVAGGLANTGELFF.

A few counts support this clonotype. The rearrangement links TRBV20-1 to TRBJ2-2, with TRBD2 matching over 9 bases. This CDR3 contains 15 residues. Germline V gives CDR1 DFQATT, CDR2 SNEGSKA (reference sequence). With 6 bases clipped from V and 0 bases from J, the junction kept 5 bases outside the gene matches. The CDR3 DNA is TGCAGTGCGGCTAGCGGGGCAGCGAACACCGGGGAGCTGTTTTTT. Its protein product is CSAASGAANTGELFF.

The rearrangement links TRBV30 to TRBJ1-2; maybe TRBD1 (5 bases). With 0 bases removed from V and 2 bases from J, the gap between germline ends came to 10 bases. The CDR3 sequence is 14 residues long. CDR1 and CDR2 from the germline V gene are GTSNPN and SVGIG (reference sequence). The CDR3 DNA reads TGTGCCTGGAGTGTAGGAGGGGCCAACTATGGCTACACCTTC. Translating it yields CAWSVGGANYGYTF.

A few counts support this clonotype. The chain is built from TRBV6-1 and TRBJ2-1; D gene unclear. Looked up from germline, CDR1 is MNHNS and CDR2 is SASEGT. Trimming cost V 10 bases and J 0 bases, with 16 bases left between them. The CDR3 totals 15 residues. CDR3 DNA: TGTGCCACATCCACAGCGCCCTTCTCCTACAATGAGCAGTTCTTC. This gives the protein CATSTAPFSYNEQFF.

The gene calls are TRBV6-1 and TRBJ2-7; 8 nucleotides line up with TRBD2. The CDR3 runs 16 residues. V gave up 4 bases and J gave up 3 bases; unmatched junction bases: 11. The germline V gene encodes CDR1 MNHNS and CDR2 SASEGT. Here the CDR3 reads CASSGERGRKGYEQYF. For the CDR3, the DNA is TGTGCCAGCAGTGGAGAACGCGGGAGGAAAGGCTACGAGCAGTACTTC.

The chain carries TRBV6-1 and TRBJ2-5; D not resolved. Germline loops: CDR1 MNHNS, CDR2 SASEGT. The CDR3 spans 13 residues. The V and J ends lost 6 bases and 3 bases respectively, with 11 bases between them. The CDR3, as DNA: TGTGCCAGCAGAACACGGAATAAAGAGACCCAGTACTTC. This encodes CASRTRNKETQYF.

V is TRBV7-2 and J is TRBJ2-2, with a weak D call TRBD2 (6 bases). This CDR3 region has 15 residues. V lost 2 bases and J 5 bases, leaving 12 bases between the germline ends. CDR1 and CDR2 (germline): SGHTA, FQGNSA. The CDR3 coding sequence is TGTGCCAGCAGCTTACTTGGCGGGGTGACCGGGGAGCTGTTTTTT. Its protein product is CASSLLGGVTGELFF.

The chain joins TRBV6-5 to TRBJ2-1; D unresolved. Germline assignment: CDR1 MNHEY and CDR2 SVGAGI. Trimming left V 7 bases short and J 7 bases short, with 11 bases between. CDR3 length: 12 amino acids. The CDR3 DNA is TGTGCCAGCACCACTCCCCATAATGAGCAGTTCTTC. Encoded protein: CASTTPHNEQFF.

V gene TRBV12-3 or TRBV12-4 combines with J gene TRBJ2-7, with 12 bases matching TRBD2. After removal of 6 bases from V and 2 bases from J, the junction contained 5 bases not matched to a gene. The CDR3 length is 15 residues. CDR3 region: CASRRRTSGAYEQYF. The CDR3, as DNA: TGTGCCAGCAGACGCCGGACTAGCGGGGCCTACGAGCAGTACTTC.

A few counts support this clonotype. The chain has TRBV13 and TRBJ2-3; D is tentatively TRBD1 or TRBD2 (5 bases each). The V gene lost 5 bases and the J gene lost 2 bases, with 17 bases spanning the gap. This CDR3 contains 16 residues. CDR1 is PRHDT, CDR2 FYEKMQ, per germline (reference sequence). The CDR3, as DNA: TGTGCCAGCAGCACCCGGGACGCCCCCTCCACAGATACGCAGTATTTT. It is translated as CASSTRDAPSTDTQYF.

This clonotype was picked up one time. The J gene is TRBJ2-1, the V gene TRBV11-3; D is perhaps TRBD1 (6 bases). The germline V gene has CDR1 SGHNT and CDR2 YENEEA. The CDR3 spans 15 residues. V lost 5 bases and J lost 7, with 18 bases in between. DNA for the CDR3: TGTGCCAGCAGCCCTAGTGTCTCCAGGGGTAATGAGCAGTTCTTC. This codes for CASSPSVSRGNEQFF.

The rearrangement uses TRBV7-2 and TRBJ2-2; 9 positions match TRBD2. The CDR3 is made up of 16 amino acids. Germline CDR1 reads SGHTA; CDR2 reads FQGNSA. The ends lost 5 bases at V and 2 bases at J; junction bases unmatched: 6. The CDR3 region is CASSPIAGVNTGELFF. As DNA, the CDR3 is TGTGCCAGCAGCCCAATAGCGGGAGTCAACACCGGGGAGCTGTTTTTT.

The rearrangement links TRBV5-1 to TRBJ2-1; 10 bases agree with TRBD2. The germline CDR1 and CDR2 sequences are SGHRS and YFSETQ. V lost 3 bases, J lost 0 bases, and 9 bases stayed unmatched. The CDR3 contains 18 residues. CDR3 amino acids: CASSSGTSATSSYNEQFF. As DNA, the CDR3 is TGCGCCAGCAGCTCTGGGACTAGCGCGACCTCCTCCTACAATGAGCAGTTCTTC.

This clonotype appeared a few times. The CDR3 spells CASSPTSDRTDTQYF. In DNA, the CDR3 is TGTGCCAGCTCACCTACTAGCGACCGCACAGATACGCAGTATTTT. The chain employs TRBV18 and TRBJ2-3; 7 bases are a match to TRBD2. The CDR3 length is 15 residues. V lost 3 bases and J lost 1; bases outside the gene matches: 4. Germline CDR1 and CDR2: KGHSH and LQKENI.

The V call is TRBV5-6, the J call TRBJ2-1; D unresolved. V dropped 4 bases and J dropped 6 bases, with 14 bases sitting between them. Germline CDR1 reads SGHDT; CDR2 reads YYEEEE. This CDR3 is 14 amino acids long. DNA of the CDR3: TGTGCCAGCAGCCCCGGGCCCCTCTGCAATGAGCAGTTCTTC. Translation: CASSPGPLCNEQFF.

This clonotype has only a few counts. The gene calls are TRBV10-2 and TRBJ1-1; D not certain. This CDR3 is 12 amino acids long. Germline loops: CDR1 WSHSY, CDR2 SAAADI. V was cut by 5 bases and J by 4 bases, with 8 bases left in between. CDR3 residues: CASSPFSTEAFF. The DNA of the CDR3 is TGCGCCAGCAGTCCCTTTTCCACTGAAGCTTTCTTT.

The V and J genes are TRBV7-2 and TRBJ1-2; TRBD1 matches 9 bases. This CDR3 has 17 residues. J gave up 4 bases and V 5 bases, and 14 bases lay outside the gene matches. Germline-derived CDR1 and CDR2 are SGHTA and FQGNSA. CDR3 sequence reads: CASSQNRLATGGYGYTF. CDR3 DNA sequence: TGTGCCAGCAGCCAGAACAGACTCGCGACAGGGGGCTATGGCTACACCTTC. The full variable domain, in which reference TRBV7-2 and TRBJ1-2 provide the parts outside the CDR3, is GAGVSQSPSNKVTEKGKDVELRCDPISGHTALYWYRQSLGQGLEFLIYFQGNSAPDKSGLPSDRFSAERTGGSVSTLTIQRTQQEDSAVYLCASSQNRLATGGYGYTFGSGTRLTVV.

This clonotype was seen a few times. The chain has TRBV15 and TRBJ2-1, with D tentatively TRBD2 (7 bases). The CDR3 sequence is 16 residues long. The germline gives CDR1 LNHNV, CDR2 YYDKDF (reference sequence). Trimming took 3 bases from V and 5 from J, leaving 17 bases between them. The CDR3 nucleotides read TGTGCCACCAGCAGGGCTGGGGGGGCTAGGGACAATGAGCAGTTCTTC. Residues: CATSRAGGARDNEQFF. Looking up the rest from reference TRBV15 and TRBJ2-1 gives the full variable domain: DAMVIQNPRYQVTQFGKPVTLSCSQTLNHNVMYWYQQKSSQAPKLLFHYYDKDFNNEADTPDNFQSRRPNTSFCFLDIRSPGLGDTAMYLCATSRAGGARDNEQFFGPGTRLTVL.